One and the same sample provided the 4 T cell receptor beta chains below, sequenced in a study of blood T cell repertoires in COVID-19 (dated by TCRdb to 2020 to 2021). The library was produced with the immunoSEQ multiplex PCR assay. As stored in TCRdb, this immuneACCESS dataset retains in-frame rearrangements with V and J assigned. A fraction of the clones does not appear; measured against another copy, unresolved V genes explain less than half of the discrepancy, and the remainder lacks a known reason. Present in this sample are around 190,000 clones, roughly 91% of which were seen just once. The ten largest account for approximately 4.5% of the sample. The source material was peripheral blood. The receptors derive from a human donor in a cohort sampled during active COVID-19.

In DNA, the CDR3 is TGTGCCAGCAGTTTTTCCCTTTTTCGCAATCAGCCCCAGCATTTT. Translated, it gives CASSFSLFRNQPQHF. V gene TRBV28 combines with J gene TRBJ1-5; D uncertain. Germline V gene sequence: CDR1 MDHEN, CDR2 SYDVKM. V lost 3 bases, J lost 2 bases, and 11 bases lay in between. CDR3 length: 15 residues.

The V gene is TRBV10-3, the J gene TRBJ1-6; 8 bases line up with TRBD1. The CDR3 is made up of 13 amino acids. The germline V gene encodes CDR1 ENHRY and CDR2 SYGVKD. The J segment lost 10 bases and the V segment lost 5 bases, leaving 4 bases of the junction unmatched. The DNA of the CDR3 is TGTGCCATCAGTCAGGGGGCGGGATCACCCCTCCACTTT. It yields the protein CAISQGAGSPLHF.

This clone is deemed medium-sized. The rearrangement links TRBV3-1 (or the pseudogene TRBV3-2) to TRBJ1-1; D possibly corresponds to TRBD1 (6 bases). V was shortened by 2 bases and J by 8 bases, with 9 bases between the two germline ends. This CDR3 spans 12 amino acids. CDR1 and CDR2 (germline): LGHDT, YNNKEL (reference sequence). The CDR3 DNA reads as TGTGCCAGCAGCCAACCCGGGACAGAAGCTTTCTTT. Translation gives CASSQPGTEAFF.

The CDR3 DNA follows: TGTGCCAGCAGTCCAGGGGGAAGAAGTCAGCCCCAGCATTTT. Translation: CASSPGGRSQPQHF. The chain recombines TRBV27 with TRBJ1-5; 7 nucleotides align to TRBD1. V gave up 5 bases and J gave up 6 bases; unmatched junction bases: 7. CDR3 length equals 14 residues. The V gene's germline CDR1 is MNHEY and CDR2 SMNVEV (reference sequence).